Listed below are T cell receptor beta chains from one sample, sequenced in a study of T cell responses to AZD1222 COVID-19 vaccine. The method was immunoSEQ multiplex PCR; TCRdb's version includes in-frame clones alone and lacks a portion of them. The repertoire holds about 48,000 clones, with 89% as singletons. The material sequenced was peripheral blood, taken 28 days after the second AZD1222 dose. Receptors originate from an adult who received the AZD1222 COVID-19 vaccine. Each CDR3 is given with its conserved first and last residue. D genes are given only for firm matches.

TRBD2 | TRBJ2-7 | TRBV28 | CASSGLAGHYEQYF
TRBD2 | TRBJ2-1 | TRBV7-2 | CASSLGSGRYNEQFF
NA | TRBJ1-1 | TRBV5-1 | CASSFSAGTEAFF
TRBD2 | TRBJ2-1 | TRBV5-1 | CASRRLGREGHNEQFF
NA | TRBJ2-5 | TRBV7-7 | CASSLATQGGKETQYF
NA | TRBJ2-7 | TRBV20-1 | CSAPGVNEQYF
NA | TRBJ1-2 | TRBV5-4 | CASSSGQFTYGYTF
NA | TRBJ2-2 | TRBV25-1 | CASSEKFIGELFF
NA | TRBJ2-2 | TRBV5-4 | CASSPQGGELFF
TRBD1 | TRBJ2-7 | TRBV10-3 | CAISDPGQETYEQYF
NA | TRBJ1-2 | TRBV11-2 | CASSKTGSANYGYTF
NA | TRBJ2-7 | TRBV3-1/TRBV3-2 | CASSQPGEQYF
NA | TRBJ1-1 | TRBV19 | CASKQGRTEAFF
NA | TRBJ2-5 | TRBV27 | CASSFIGETQYF
NA | TRBJ1-4 | TRBV11-2 | CASSSSDEKLFF
NA | TRBJ2-7 | TRBV5-6 | CASSSGTGYEQYF
NA | TRBJ2-2 | TRBV10-1 | CASSDRDTGELFF
TRBD1 | TRBJ1-5 | TRBV7-2 | CASSLGRTGAWQPQHF
NA | TRBJ1-3 | TRBV13 | CASSPLVVGEGNTIYF
NA | TRBJ2-7 | TRBV12-3/TRBV12-4 | CASPIVVSYEQYF
NA | TRBJ1-2 | TRBV2 | CASSGISDSLRGYTF
TRBD1 | TRBJ2-7 | TRBV27 | CASSLRDRGRYEQYF
NA | TRBJ2-3 | TRBV6-2/TRBV6-3 | CASSRAGATSEDTQYF
TRBD1 | TRBJ1-1 | TRBV7-2 | CASSLAQGALNTEAFF
NA | TRBJ1-4 | TRBV4-1 | CASSLGRSYSGQPEKLFF
NA | TRBJ2-1 | TRBV5-1 | CASSPGLNSYNEQFF
NA | TRBJ2-7 | TRBV5-1 | CASSPRSGRRGEQYF
TRBD1 | TRBJ2-7 | TRBV6-5 | CASRLGQGSPYEQYF
NA | TRBJ1-1 | TRBV2 | CASSDLVGMSSEAFF
NA | TRBJ2-5 | TRBV7-2 | CASRPGVGEAQYF
NA | TRBJ1-2 | TRBV2 | CASSEAERDGYTF
TRBD1 | TRBJ1-4 | TRBV5-4 | CASSWDRGANEKLFF
TRBD2 | TRBJ2-5 | TRBV27 | CASSSLAGEETQYF
NA | TRBJ1-5 | TRBV24-1 | CATSEGGTGQGAQHF
NA | TRBJ2-5 | TRBV7-9 | CASSMDSGLGETQYF
NA | TRBJ1-1 | TRBV15 | CATSSGGALGTEAFF
NA | TRBJ2-5 | TRBV5-1 | CASSLSGGETQYF
NA | TRBJ1-2 | TRBV6-1 | CASSEVGSPPGYTF
NA | TRBJ2-1 | TRBV6-5 | CASSYSSSPYNEQFF
NA | TRBJ2-7 | TRBV6-1 | CASSEVTYEQYF
NA | TRBJ2-3 | TRBV7-8 | CASSLNTYTDTQYF
TRBD2 | TRBJ2-1 | TRBV19 | CASSIVLAGVNEQFF
NA | TRBJ1-2 | TRBV7-9 | CASSLYIANYGYTF
NA | TRBJ1-2 | TRBV27 | CASSWGSNYGYTF
TRBD1 | TRBJ1-4 | TRBV27 | CASSSGQGPNEKLFF
TRBD2 | TRBJ2-1 | TRBV11-2 | CASRAGTSSNEQFF
TRBD1 | TRBJ2-1 | TRBV24-1 | CATSDSGTGGNYNEQFF